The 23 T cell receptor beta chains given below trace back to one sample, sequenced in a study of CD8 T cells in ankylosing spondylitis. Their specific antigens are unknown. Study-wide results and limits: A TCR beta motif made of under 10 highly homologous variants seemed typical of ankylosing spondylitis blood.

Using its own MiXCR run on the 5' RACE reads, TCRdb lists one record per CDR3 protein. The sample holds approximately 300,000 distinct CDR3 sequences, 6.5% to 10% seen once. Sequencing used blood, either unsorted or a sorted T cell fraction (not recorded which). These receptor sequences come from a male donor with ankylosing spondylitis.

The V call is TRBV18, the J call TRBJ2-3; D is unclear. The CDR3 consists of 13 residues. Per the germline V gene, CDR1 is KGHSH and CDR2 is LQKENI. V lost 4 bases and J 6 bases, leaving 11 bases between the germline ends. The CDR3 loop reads CASSRSRADTQYF. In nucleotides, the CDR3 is TGTGCCAGCTCACGCTCACGGGCGGATACGCAGTATTTT. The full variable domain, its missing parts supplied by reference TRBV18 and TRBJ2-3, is NAGVMQNPRHLVRRRGQEARLRCSPMKGHSHVYWYRQLPEEGLKFMVYLQKENIIDESGMPKERFSAEFPKEGPSILRIQQVVRGDSAAYFCASSRSRADTQYFGPGTRLTVL.

The DNA of the CDR3 is TGCAGCGTTGAAGATCAGGAAACCATATATTTT. Its protein product is CSVEDQETIYF. This chain joins TRBV29-1 and TRBJ1-3; D remains unclear. From germline, CDR1 is SQVTM and CDR2 ANQGSEA. The V end lost 0 bases, the J end lost 10 bases, and 7 bases lay between the germline ends. The CDR3 has 11 residues.

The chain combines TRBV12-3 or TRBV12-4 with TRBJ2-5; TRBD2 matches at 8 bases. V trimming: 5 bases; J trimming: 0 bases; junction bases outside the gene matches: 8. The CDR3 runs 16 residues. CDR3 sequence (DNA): TGTGCCAGCAGTCCCCGGGGAGCGGGAGACCAAGAGACCCAGTACTTC. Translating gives CASSPRGAGDQETQYF.

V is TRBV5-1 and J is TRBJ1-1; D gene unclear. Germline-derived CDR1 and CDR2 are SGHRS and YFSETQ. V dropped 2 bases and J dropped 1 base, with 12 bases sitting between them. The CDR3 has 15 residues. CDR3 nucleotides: TGCGCCAGCAGCTTCGTTGGGCAGGCGAACACTGAAGCTTTCTTT. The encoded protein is CASSFVGQANTEAFF.

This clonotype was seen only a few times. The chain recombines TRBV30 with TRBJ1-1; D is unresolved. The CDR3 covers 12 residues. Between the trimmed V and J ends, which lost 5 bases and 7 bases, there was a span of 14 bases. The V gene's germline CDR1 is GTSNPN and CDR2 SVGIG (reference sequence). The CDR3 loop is CAWDTAFHEAFF. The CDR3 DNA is TGTGCCTGGGACACGGCGTTCCATGAAGCTTTCTTT.

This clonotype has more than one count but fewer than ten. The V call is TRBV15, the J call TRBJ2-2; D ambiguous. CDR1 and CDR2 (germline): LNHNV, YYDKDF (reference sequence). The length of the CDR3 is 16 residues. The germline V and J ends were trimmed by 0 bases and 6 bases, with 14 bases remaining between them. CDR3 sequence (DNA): TGTGCCACCAGCAGAGATCAACCTGGCGGCCCCGGGGAGCTGTTTTTT. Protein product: CATSRDQPGGPGELFF.

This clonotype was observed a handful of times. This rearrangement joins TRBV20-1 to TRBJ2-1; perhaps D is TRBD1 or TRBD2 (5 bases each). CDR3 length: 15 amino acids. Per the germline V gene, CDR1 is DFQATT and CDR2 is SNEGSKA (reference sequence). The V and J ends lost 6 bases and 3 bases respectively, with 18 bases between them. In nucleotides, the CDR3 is TGCAGTGCGGTACGAAGGGACCGAGACTACAATGAGCAGTTCTTC. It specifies CSAVRRDRDYNEQFF.

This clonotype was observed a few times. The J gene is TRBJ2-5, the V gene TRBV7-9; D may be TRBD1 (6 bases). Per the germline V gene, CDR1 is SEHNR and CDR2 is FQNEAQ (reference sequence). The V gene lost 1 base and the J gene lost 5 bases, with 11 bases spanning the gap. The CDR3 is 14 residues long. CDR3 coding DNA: TGTGCCAGCAGCTTAGAGGGGGAGCGGGAGACCCAGTACTTC. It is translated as CASSLEGERETQYF.

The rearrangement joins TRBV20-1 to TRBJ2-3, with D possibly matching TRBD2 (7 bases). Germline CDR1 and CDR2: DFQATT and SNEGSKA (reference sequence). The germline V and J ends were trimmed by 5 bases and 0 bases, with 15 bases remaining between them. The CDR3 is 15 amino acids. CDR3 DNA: TGCAGTGCTTCGGGGGGCGGGATGAGCACAGATACGCAGTATTTT. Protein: CSASGGGMSTDTQYF.

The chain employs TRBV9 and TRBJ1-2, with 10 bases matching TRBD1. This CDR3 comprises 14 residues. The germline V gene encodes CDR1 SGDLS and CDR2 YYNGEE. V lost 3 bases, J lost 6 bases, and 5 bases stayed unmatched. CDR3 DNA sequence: TGTGCCAGCAGCGGAACCGGGACAGGGGATGGCTACACCTTC. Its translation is CASSGTGTGDGYTF.

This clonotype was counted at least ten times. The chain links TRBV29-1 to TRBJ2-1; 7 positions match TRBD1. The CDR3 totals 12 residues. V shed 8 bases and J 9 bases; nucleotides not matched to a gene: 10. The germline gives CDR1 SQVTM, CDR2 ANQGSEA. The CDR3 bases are TGCAGCTTCTTCAAACAGGGGTTTGAGCAGTTCTTC. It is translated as CSFFKQGFEQFF.

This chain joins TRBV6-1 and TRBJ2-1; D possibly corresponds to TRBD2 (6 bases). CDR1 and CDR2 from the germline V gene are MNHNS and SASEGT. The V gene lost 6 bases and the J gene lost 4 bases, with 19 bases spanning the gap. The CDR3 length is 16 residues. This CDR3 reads CASSVSGSGRYNEQFF. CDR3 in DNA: TGTGCCAGCAGCGTATCTGGGAGCGGGCGTTACAATGAGCAGTTCTTC.

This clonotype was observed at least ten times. The CDR3 region is CSVEGRGLFETQYF. The CDR3 nucleotides are TGCAGCGTTGAGGGCAGGGGGCTTTTCGAGACCCAGTACTTC. The chain couples TRBV29-1 to TRBJ2-5; 8 bases fit TRBD1. The CDR3 spans 14 residues. V was pared by 3 bases and J by 5 bases, with 8 bases of the junction left unmatched. Germline V gene sequence: CDR1 SQVTM, CDR2 ANQGSEA.

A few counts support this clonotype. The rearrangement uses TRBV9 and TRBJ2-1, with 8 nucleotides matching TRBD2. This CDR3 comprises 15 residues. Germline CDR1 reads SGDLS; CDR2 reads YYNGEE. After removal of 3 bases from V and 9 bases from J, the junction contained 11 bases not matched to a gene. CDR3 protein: CASSAGPAGVGEQFF. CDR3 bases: TGTGCCAGCAGCGCAGGGCCAGCGGGAGTCGGTGAGCAGTTCTTC.

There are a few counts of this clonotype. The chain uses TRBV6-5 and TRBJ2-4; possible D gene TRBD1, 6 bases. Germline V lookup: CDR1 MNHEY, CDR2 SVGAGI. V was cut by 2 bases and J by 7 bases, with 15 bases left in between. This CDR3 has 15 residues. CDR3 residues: CASSYGGQGRNIQYF. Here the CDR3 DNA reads TGTGCCAGCAGTTACGGGGGCCAGGGTCGGAACATTCAGTACTTC.

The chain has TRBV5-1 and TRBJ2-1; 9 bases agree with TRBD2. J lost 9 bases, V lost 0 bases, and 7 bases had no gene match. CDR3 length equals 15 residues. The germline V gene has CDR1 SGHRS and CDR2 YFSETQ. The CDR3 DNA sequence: TGCGCCAGCAGCTTGGTTTTGCGGGAGGGCTCTGAGCAGTTCTTC. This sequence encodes CASSLVLREGSEQFF.

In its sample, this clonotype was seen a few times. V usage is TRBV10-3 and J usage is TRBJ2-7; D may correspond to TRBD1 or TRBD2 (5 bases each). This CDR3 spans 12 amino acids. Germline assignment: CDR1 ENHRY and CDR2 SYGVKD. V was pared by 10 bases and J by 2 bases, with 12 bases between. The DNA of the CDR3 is TGTGCCACGAGGGACGGAACCTACGAGCAGTACTTC. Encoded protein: CATRDGTYEQYF.

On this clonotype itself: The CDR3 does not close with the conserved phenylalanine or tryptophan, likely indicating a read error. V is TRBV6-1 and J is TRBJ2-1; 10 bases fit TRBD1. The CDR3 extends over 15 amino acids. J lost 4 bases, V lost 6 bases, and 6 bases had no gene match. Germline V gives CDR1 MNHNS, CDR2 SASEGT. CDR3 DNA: TGTGCCAGCAGGACGACAGGGGGCAATTACAATGAGCAGTTCGTC. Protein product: CASRTTGGNYNEQFV.

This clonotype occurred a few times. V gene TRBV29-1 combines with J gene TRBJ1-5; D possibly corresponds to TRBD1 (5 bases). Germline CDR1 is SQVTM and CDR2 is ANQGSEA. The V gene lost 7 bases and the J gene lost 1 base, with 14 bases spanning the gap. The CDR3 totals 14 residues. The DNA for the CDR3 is TGCAGCGCCCTTAATGGGGACAGCAATCAGCCCCAGCATTTT. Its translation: CSALNGDSNQPQHF.

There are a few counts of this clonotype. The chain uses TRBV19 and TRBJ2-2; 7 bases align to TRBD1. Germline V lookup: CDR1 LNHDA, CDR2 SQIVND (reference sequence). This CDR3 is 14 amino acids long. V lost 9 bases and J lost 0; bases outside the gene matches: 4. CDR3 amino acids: CASRDRANTGELFF. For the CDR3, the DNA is TGTGCCAGCAGGGACAGAGCGAACACCGGGGAGCTGTTTTTT.

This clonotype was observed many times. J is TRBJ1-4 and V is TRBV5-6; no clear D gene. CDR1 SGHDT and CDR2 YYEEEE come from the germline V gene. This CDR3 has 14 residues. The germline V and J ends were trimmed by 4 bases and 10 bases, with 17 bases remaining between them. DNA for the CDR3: TGTGCCAGCAGCCCGGACGCAGGTGAAGGAAAACTGTTTTTT. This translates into CASSPDAGEGKLFF. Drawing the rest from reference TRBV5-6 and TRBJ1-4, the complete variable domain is DAGVTQSPTHLIKTRGQQVTLRCSPKSGHDTVSWYQQALGQGPQFIFQYYEEEERQRGNFPDRFSGHQFPNYSSELNVNALLLGDSALYLCASSPDAGEGKLFFGSGTQLSVL.

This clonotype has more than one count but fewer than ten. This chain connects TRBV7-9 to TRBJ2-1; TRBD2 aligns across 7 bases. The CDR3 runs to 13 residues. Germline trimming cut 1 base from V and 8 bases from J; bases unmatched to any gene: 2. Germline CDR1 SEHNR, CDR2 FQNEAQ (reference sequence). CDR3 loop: CASSLGLADEQFF. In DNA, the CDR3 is TGTGCCAGCAGCTTAGGTCTAGCGGATGAGCAGTTCTTC.

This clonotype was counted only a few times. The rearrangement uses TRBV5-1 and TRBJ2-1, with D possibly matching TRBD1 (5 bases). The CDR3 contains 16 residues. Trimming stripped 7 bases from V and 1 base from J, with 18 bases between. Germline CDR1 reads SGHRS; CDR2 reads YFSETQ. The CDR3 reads CASSLPRPGSYNEQFF. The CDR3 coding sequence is TGCGCCAGCTCGCTACCGAGGCCAGGGTCCTACAATGAGCAGTTCTTC.